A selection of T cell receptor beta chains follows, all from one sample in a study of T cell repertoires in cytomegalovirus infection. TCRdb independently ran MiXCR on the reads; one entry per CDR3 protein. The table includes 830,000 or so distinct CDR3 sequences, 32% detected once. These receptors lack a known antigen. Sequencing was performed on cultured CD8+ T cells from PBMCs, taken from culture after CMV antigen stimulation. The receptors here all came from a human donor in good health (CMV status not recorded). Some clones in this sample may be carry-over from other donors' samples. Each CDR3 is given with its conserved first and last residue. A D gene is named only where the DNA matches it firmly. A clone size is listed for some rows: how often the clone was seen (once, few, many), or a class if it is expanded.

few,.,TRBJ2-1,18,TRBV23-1,CASSQSNLQDTSYNEQFF,TGCGCCAGCAGTCAATCTAATCTCCAAGATACCTCCTACAATGAGCAGTTCTTC
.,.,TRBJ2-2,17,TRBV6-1,CASSVTVLAVNTGELFF,TGTGCCAGCAGCGTGACGGTGTTAGCGGTGAACACCGGGGAGCTGTTTTTT
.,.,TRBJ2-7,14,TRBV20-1,CSARDLDTSYEQYF,TGCAGTGCTAGAGATCTAGATACCTCCTACGAGCAGTACTTC
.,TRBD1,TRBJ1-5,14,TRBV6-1,CASRGQGSNQSQHF,TGTGCCAGCAGGGGACAGGGTAGCAATCAGTCCCAGCATTTT
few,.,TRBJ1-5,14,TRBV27,CASSLQGEAQPQHF,TGTGCCAGCAGTTTGCAGGGAGAGGCTCAGCCCCAGCATTTT
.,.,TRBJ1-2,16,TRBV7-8,CASLPGAGDGNYGYTF,TGTGCCAGCCTTCCAGGTGCCGGAGACGGTAACTATGGCTACACCTTC
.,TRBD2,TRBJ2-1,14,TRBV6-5,CASSYWGGVNEQFF,TGTGCCAGCAGTTACTGGGGGGGGGTCAATGAGCAGTTCTTC
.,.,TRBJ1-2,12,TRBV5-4,CASSLEGEGYTF,TGTGCCAGCAGCTTGGAAGGGGAGGGCTACACCTTC
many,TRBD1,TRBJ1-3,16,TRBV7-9,CASSSGTGGSGNTIYF,TGTGCCAGCAGCTCCGGGACAGGGGGCTCTGGAAACACCATATATTTT
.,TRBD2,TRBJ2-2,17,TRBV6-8,CASSYSSSGYNTGELFF,TGTGCCAGCAGTTACTCTTCTAGCGGCTATAACACCGGGGAGCTGTTTTTT
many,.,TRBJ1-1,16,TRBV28,CASSFTLVTTATEAFF,TGTGCCAGCAGTTTCACCTTGGTGACGACAGCTACTGAAGCTTTCTTT
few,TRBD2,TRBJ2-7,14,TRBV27,CASSLAGGPEEQYF,TGTGCCAGCAGTTTAGCGGGGGGGCCGGAGGAGCAGTACTTC
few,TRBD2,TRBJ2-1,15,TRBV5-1,CASSLERGGIDEQFF,TGCGCCAGCAGCTTGGAGCGGGGGGGCATCGATGAGCAGTTCTTC
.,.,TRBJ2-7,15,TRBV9,CASSVAGGLAYEQYF,TGTGCCAGCAGCGTAGCAGGAGGGCTGGCCTACGAGCAGTACTTC
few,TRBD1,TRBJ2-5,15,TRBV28,CASLTTKDREETQYF,TGTGCCAGCCTTACAACAAAAGACAGGGAAGAGACCCAGTACTTC
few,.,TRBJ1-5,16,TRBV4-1,CASSQGAGEGNQPQHF,TGCGCCAGCAGCCAAGGAGCGGGGGAGGGCAATCAGCCCCAGCATTTT
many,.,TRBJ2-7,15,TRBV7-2,CASSLTPGLANEQYF,TGTGCCAGCAGCTTAACGCCGGGACTGGCTAACGAGCAGTACTTC
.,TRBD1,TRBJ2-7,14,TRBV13,CASNSGTESYEQYF,TGTGCCAGCAACTCCGGGACAGAATCCTACGAGCAGTACTTC
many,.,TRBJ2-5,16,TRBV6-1,CASSEWDAGTQETQYF,TGTGCCAGCAGTGAATGGGACGCCGGGACGCAAGAGACCCAGTACTTC
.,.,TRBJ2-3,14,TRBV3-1,CASRVRGGTDTQYF,TGTGCCAGCAGGGTTAGGGGAGGCACAGATACGCAGTATTTT